Described below is a single TCR beta chain sequence and its context. The antigen is unknown. The CDR3 runs 14 residues. The germline V gene has CDR1 SNHLY and CDR2 FYNNEI. With 1 base clipped from V and 6 bases from J, the junction kept 5 bases outside the gene matches. The record originates from a study of Ad26.COV2.S vaccination and SARS-CoV-2 variants. Clones were read by immunoSEQ multiplex PCR, and TCRdb kept only the in-frame ones, dropping some. The sample has hundreds of thousands of clones; roughly 90% are singletons. General study findings and limits: Spike-specific CD8+ and CD4+ T cell responses reportedly showed substantial breadth after vaccination.

Treatment meaning: some 20 received Ad26.COV2.S at low or high dose, single or two shots; roughly five received placebo; per-sample allocation not given. Day 63 after the first injection of vaccine or placebo was the sampling time. Sequencing was performed on peripheral blood, taken in a trial of Ad26.COV2.S vaccine versus placebo. The V call is TRBV2, the J call TRBJ2-7; TRBD1 matches 8 bases. This TCR was sampled from a person between 18 and 60 years old who received the Ad26.COV2.S COVID-19 vaccine or a placebo. The CDR3 here is CASSEGRGLLEQYF. CDR3 coding DNA: TGTGCCAGCAGTGAAGGCAGGGGGCTTCTCGAGCAGTACTTC.